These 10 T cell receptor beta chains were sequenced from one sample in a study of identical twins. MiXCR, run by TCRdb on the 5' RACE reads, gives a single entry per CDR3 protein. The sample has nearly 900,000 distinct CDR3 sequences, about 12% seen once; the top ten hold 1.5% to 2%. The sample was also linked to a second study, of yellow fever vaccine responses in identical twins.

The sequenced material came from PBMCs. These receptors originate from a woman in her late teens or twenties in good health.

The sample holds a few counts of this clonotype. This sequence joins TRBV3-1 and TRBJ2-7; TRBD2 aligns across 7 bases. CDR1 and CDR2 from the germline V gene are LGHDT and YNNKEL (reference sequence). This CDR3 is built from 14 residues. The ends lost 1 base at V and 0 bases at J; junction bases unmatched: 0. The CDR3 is CASSQGGGSYEQYF. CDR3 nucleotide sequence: TGTGCCAGCAGCCAAGGCGGGGGCTCCTACGAGCAGTACTTC.

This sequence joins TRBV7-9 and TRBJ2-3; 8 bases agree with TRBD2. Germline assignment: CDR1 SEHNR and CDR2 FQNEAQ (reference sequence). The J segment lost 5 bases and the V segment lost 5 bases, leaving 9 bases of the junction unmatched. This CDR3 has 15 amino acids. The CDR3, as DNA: TGTGCCAGCAGCATGCTTAGCGGGGTGGGAGATACGCAGTATTTT. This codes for CASSMLSGVGDTQYF.

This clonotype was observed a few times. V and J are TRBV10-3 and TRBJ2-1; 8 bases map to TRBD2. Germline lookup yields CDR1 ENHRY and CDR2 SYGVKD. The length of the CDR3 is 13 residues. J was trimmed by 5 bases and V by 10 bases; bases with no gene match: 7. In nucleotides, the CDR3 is TGTGCCACACTGGAAGCGGGAGACAATGAGCAGTTCTTC. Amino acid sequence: CATLEAGDNEQFF.

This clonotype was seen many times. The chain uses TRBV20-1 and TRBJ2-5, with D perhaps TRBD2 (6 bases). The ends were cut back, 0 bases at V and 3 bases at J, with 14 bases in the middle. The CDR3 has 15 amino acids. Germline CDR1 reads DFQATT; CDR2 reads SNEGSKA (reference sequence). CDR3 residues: CSARDTVGEEETQYF. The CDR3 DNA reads TGCAGTGCTAGAGATACGGTAGGGGAGGAAGAGACCCAGTACTTC.

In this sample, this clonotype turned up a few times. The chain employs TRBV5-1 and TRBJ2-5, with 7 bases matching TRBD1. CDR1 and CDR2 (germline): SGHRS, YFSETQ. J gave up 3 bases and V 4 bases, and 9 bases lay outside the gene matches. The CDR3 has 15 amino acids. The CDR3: CASSRRQGWEETQYF. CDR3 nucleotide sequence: TGCGCCAGCAGCAGGAGACAGGGATGGGAAGAGACCCAGTACTTC. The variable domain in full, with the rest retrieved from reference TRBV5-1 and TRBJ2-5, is KAGVTQTPRYLIKTRGQQVTLSCSPISGHRSVSWYQQTPGQGLQFLFEYFSETQRNKGNFPGRFSGRQFSNSRSEMNVSTLELGDSALYLCASSRRQGWEETQYFGPGTRLLVL.

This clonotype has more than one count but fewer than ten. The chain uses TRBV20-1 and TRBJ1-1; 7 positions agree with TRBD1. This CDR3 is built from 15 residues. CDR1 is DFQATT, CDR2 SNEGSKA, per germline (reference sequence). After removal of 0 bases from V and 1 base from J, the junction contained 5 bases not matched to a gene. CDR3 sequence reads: CSARDPNRGNTEAFF. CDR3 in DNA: TGCAGTGCTAGAGACCCCAACAGGGGGAACACTGAAGCTTTCTTT.

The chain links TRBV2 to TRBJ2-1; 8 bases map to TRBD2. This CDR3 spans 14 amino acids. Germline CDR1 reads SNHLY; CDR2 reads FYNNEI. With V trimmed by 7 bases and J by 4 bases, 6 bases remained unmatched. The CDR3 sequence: CASTQAGVYNEQFF. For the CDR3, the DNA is TGTGCCAGCACCCAAGCGGGAGTATACAATGAGCAGTTCTTC.

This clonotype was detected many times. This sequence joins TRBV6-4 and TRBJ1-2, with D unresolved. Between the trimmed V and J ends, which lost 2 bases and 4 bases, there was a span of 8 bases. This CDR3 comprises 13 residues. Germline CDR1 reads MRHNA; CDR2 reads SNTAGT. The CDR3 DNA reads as TGTGCCAGCAGTGACGACGAGGGCTATGGCTACACCTTC. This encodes CASSDDEGYGYTF.

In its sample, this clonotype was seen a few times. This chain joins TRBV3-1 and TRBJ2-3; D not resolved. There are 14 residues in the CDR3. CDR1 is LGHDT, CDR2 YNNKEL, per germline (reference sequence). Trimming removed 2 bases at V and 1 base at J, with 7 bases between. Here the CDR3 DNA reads TGTGCCAGCAGCCAAATCGCTGGCACAGATACGCAGTATTTT. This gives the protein CASSQIAGTDTQYF.

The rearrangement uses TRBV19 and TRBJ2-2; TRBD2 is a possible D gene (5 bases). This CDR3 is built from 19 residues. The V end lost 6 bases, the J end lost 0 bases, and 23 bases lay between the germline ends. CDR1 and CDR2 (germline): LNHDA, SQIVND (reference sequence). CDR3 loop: CASSTKNPRRLSNTGELFF. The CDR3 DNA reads TGTGCCAGTAGCACAAAGAACCCCCGGAGGCTCTCGAACACCGGGGAGCTGTTTTTT.